These T cell receptor beta chains were read from a single sample in a study of OX40 agonist ivuxolimab in advanced cancers. Sequencing used immunoSEQ multiplex PCR; TCRdb keeps in-frame clones, though not all of them. The sample records around 67,000 clones, 84% being singletons. This sample comprised CD4+ or CD8+ T cells sorted from blood, obtained in a trial of the OX40 agonist ivuxolimab. Source of these receptors: an adult with an advanced solid tumor such as melanoma, head and neck, liver or kidney cancer. Both conserved end residues are part of each CDR3. Fields, in order: V gene, D gene, J gene, CDR3 length, CDR3 protein, CDR3 DNA. The D gene is left open where the match is weak.

V: TRBV14; D: TRBD1; J: TRBJ2-1; length: 17; CDR3: CASSLTLDRGRNNEQFF; DNA: TGTGCCAGCAGCCTCACCCTTGACAGGGGGCGAAACAATGAGCAGTTCTTC
V: TRBV9; D: TRBD2; J: TRBJ2-7; length: 21; CDR3: CASSPPVIELAGDGVSCEQYF; DNA: TGTGCCAGCAGCCCTCCAGTGATAGAACTAGCGGGAGACGGGGTTTCTTGCGAGCAGTACTTC
V: TRBV13; D: NA; J: TRBJ1-1; length: 17; CDR3: CASSFRQGRGGLTGAFF; DNA: TGTGCCAGCAGCTTCAGGCAGGGAAGGGGCGGGCTCACAGGAGCTTTCTTT
V: TRBV30; D: NA; J: TRBJ1-3; length: 16; CDR3: CAWSKESLFSGNTIYF; DNA: TGTGCCTGGAGTAAAGAATCCCTTTTCTCTGGAAACACCATATATTTT
V: TRBV13; D: TRBD2; J: TRBJ2-3; length: 16; CDR3: CASSPPGLAGADTQYF; DNA: TGTGCCAGCAGCCCTCCGGGACTAGCGGGGGCAGATACGCAGTATTTT
V: TRBV19; D: NA; J: TRBJ2-2; length: 15; CDR3: CATYPGAPLTGELFF; DNA: TGTGCCACCTACCCGGGGGCCCCGCTCACCGGGGAGCTGTTTTTT
V: TRBV9; D: TRBD1; J: TRBJ1-3; length: 17; CDR3: CASSVRGGTVSGNTIYF; DNA: TGTGCCAGCAGCGTAAGGGGAGGGACAGTCTCTGGAAACACCATATATTTT
V: TRBV2; D: NA; J: TRBJ1-4; length: 14; CDR3: CASIIQGMGEKLFF; DNA: TGTGCCAGCATCATTCAGGGGATGGGAGAAAAACTGTTTTTT
V: TRBV2; D: NA; J: TRBJ2-1; length: 14; CDR3: CATPRGGPYNEQFF; DNA: TGTGCCACTCCAAGGGGGGGCCCCTACAATGAGCAGTTCTTC
V: TRBV11-3; D: NA; J: TRBJ2-1; length: 13; CDR3: CASSLEASPTQFF; DNA: TGTGCCAGCAGCTTAGAGGCTAGTCCCACGCAGTTCTTC
V: TRBV11-2; D: NA; J: TRBJ1-5; length: 15; CDR3: CASSLGSGPLQPQHF; DNA: TGTGCCAGCAGCTTAGGGTCAGGGCCCCTTCAGCCCCAGCATTTT
V: TRBV7-9; D: TRBD1; J: TRBJ2-2; length: 16; CDR3: CASSLFRDRNTGELFF; DNA: TGTGCCAGCAGCTTATTCCGGGACAGAAACACCGGGGAGCTGTTTTTT
V: TRBV7-2; D: NA; J: TRBJ1-2; length: 15; CDR3: CASSPGGGRLYGYTF; DNA: TGTGCCAGCAGCCCCGGGGGGGGTCGACTCTATGGCTACACCTTC
V: TRBV14; D: NA; J: TRBJ2-3; length: 18; CDR3: CASSQVQGAGWDSNTQYF; DNA: TGTGCCAGCAGCCAAGTTCAAGGGGCGGGCTGGGATTCAAATACGCAGTATTTT
V: TRBV6-6; D: NA; J: TRBJ2-7; length: 16; CDR3: CASNQTPTVPTYEQYF; DNA: TGTGCCAGCAACCAAACCCCTACAGTGCCAACCTACGAGCAGTACTTC
V: TRBV7-9; D: NA; J: TRBJ2-3; length: 12; CDR3: CASSLKADTQYF; DNA: TGTGCCAGCAGTTTAAAGGCAGATACGCAGTATTTT
V: TRBV30; D: NA; J: TRBJ2-3; length: 11; CDR3: CAWKGSGTQYF; DNA: TGTGCCTGGAAGGGGAGTGGCACGCAGTATTTT
V: TRBV5-1; D: TRBD1; J: TRBJ1-1; length: 16; CDR3: CASSRGDRAGNTEAFF; DNA: TGCGCCAGCAGCAGGGGGGACAGGGCAGGGAACACTGAAGCTTTCTTT
V: TRBV4-3; D: NA; J: TRBJ2-6; length: 16; CDR3: CASSQDIRSGANVLTF; DNA: TGCGCCAGCAGCCAAGATATCCGATCTGGGGCCAACGTCCTGACTTTC
V: TRBV27; D: NA; J: TRBJ2-3; length: 15; CDR3: CASSLWGLPGPGSIF; DNA: TGTGCCAGCAGTTTATGGGGACTCCCGGGGCCTGGCAGTATTTTT
V: TRBV11-2; D: NA; J: TRBJ1-3; length: 13; CDR3: CASSRISGNTIYF; DNA: TGTGCCAGCAGCAGAATCTCTGGAAACACCATATATTTT
V: TRBV11-2; D: NA; J: TRBJ1-1; length: 13; CDR3: CASSSGVVTEAFF; DNA: TGTGCCAGCAGCTCGGGGGTTGTCACTGAAGCTTTCTTT
V: TRBV11-3; D: NA; J: TRBJ2-2; length: 17; CDR3: CASSLDYLRAPAGELFF; DNA: TGTGCCAGCAGCTTAGATTATCTTAGGGCACCGGCCGGGGAGCTGTTTTTT